This TCR beta chain originates from a study of cytomegalovirus exposure and HLA in healthy donors. Generated by immunoSEQ multiplex PCR, the TCRdb table keeps only in-frame clones and is missing some. Of around 250,000 clones detected, around 91% appear once; the ten largest clones hold 0.37%. CDR1 is SNHLY and CDR2 is FYNNEI in the germline V gene. V gave up 8 bases and J gave up 5 bases; unmatched junction bases: 8. This CDR3 has 14 residues. What was sequenced was PBMCs. V is TRBV2 and J is TRBJ1-4, with 7 bases matching TRBD1. The receptor comes from a woman aged 18-30 years in good health and CMV-seronegative. Here the CDR3 DNA reads TGTGCCAGCTCCCCACAGGGGAAGAATGAAAAACTGTTTTTT. Amino acid sequence: CASSPQGKNEKLFF.